This is a list of T cell receptor beta chains from one sample in a study of shared clonotypes between healthy human individuals. The repertoire was sequenced with immunoSEQ multiplex PCR; TCRdb's copy has only in-frame clones and lacks some. This sample carries roughly 450,000 clones, around 79% of them seen once, and the ten largest clones take approximately 13%. Sequences were obtained from PBMCs. The source of these receptors is a woman in her 40s in good health. Some clones in this sample may be carry-over from other donors' samples. The CDR3 runs from the conserved cysteine through the conserved F or W. D genes are given only for firm matches. Size values are once, few and many counts, or a class for expanded clones, and some rows have none.

clone_size: -; d_call: -; j_call: TRBJ1-2; v_call: TRBV14; cdr3_aa: CASSQAVNYGYTF; cdr3_nt: TGTGCCAGCAGCCAAGCCGTCAATTATGGCTACACCTTC
clone_size: -; d_call: -; j_call: TRBJ2-5; v_call: TRBV7-9; cdr3_aa: CASSLVGIVKTQYF; cdr3_nt: TGTGCCAGCAGCTTAGTAGGGATAGTAAAGACCCAGTACTTC
clone_size: -; d_call: TRBD1; j_call: TRBJ2-5; v_call: TRBV29-1; cdr3_aa: CSASTGYEQYF; cdr3_nt: TGCAGCGCCTCGACAGGGTATGAGCAGTACTTC
clone_size: -; d_call: -; j_call: TRBJ1-2; v_call: TRBV28; cdr3_aa: CASSLAGQGGKYGYTF; cdr3_nt: TGTGCCAGCAGTTTAGCAGGGCAGGGAGGGAAATATGGCTACACCTTC
clone_size: -; d_call: TRBD2; j_call: TRBJ2-7; v_call: TRBV7-8; cdr3_aa: CASSLPPGLAGEVYF; cdr3_nt: TGTGCCAGCAGCTTACCCCCGGGACTAGCGGGAGAGGTGTACTTC
clone_size: once; d_call: -; j_call: TRBJ1-3; v_call: TRBV7-4; cdr3_aa: CASSLKPRSDF; cdr3_nt: TGTGCCAGCAGCCTAAAGCCCAGGAGTGATTTT
clone_size: -; d_call: -; j_call: TRBJ2-1; v_call: TRBV4-3; cdr3_aa: CASSLADSSYNEQFF; cdr3_nt: TGCGCCAGCAGCCTAGCGGATAGCTCCTACAATGAGCAGTTCTTC
clone_size: -; d_call: TRBD1; j_call: TRBJ2-3; v_call: TRBV10-2; cdr3_aa: CASSEQGTGTDTQYF; cdr3_nt: TGCGCCAGCAGTGAGCAGGGGACAGGGACAGATACGCAGTATTTT
clone_size: -; d_call: -; j_call: TRBJ2-5; v_call: TRBV7-6; cdr3_aa: CASSLDSPTGQETQYF; cdr3_nt: TGTGCCAGCAGCTTAGATAGTCCGACGGGGCAAGAGACCCAGTACTTC
clone_size: -; d_call: TRBD1; j_call: TRBJ1-3; v_call: TRBV28; cdr3_aa: CASSDRGISGNTIYF; cdr3_nt: TGTGCCAGCAGCGACAGGGGAATCTCTGGAAACACCATATATTTT
clone_size: -; d_call: -; j_call: TRBJ2-3; v_call: TRBV18; cdr3_aa: CASSPNRGTDTQYF; cdr3_nt: TGTGCCAGCTCACCAAACCGGGGAACAGATACGCAGTATTTT
clone_size: -; d_call: TRBD2; j_call: TRBJ2-1; v_call: TRBV27; cdr3_aa: CASKGQGRTSGRYNEQFF; cdr3_nt: TGTGCCAGCAAGGGACAGGGGCGGACTAGCGGGAGGTACAATGAGCAGTTCTTC
clone_size: once; d_call: -; j_call: TRBJ2-4; v_call: TRBV10-2; cdr3_aa: CASSERRLAKNIQYF; cdr3_nt: TGCGCCAGCAGTGAAAGGCGGCTAGCCAAAAACATTCAGTACTTC
clone_size: once; d_call: -; j_call: TRBJ1-2; v_call: TRBV20-1; cdr3_aa: CSAPLNYGYTF; cdr3_nt: TGCAGTGCCCCGCTAAACTATGGCTACACCTTC
clone_size: -; d_call: -; j_call: TRBJ2-5; v_call: TRBV21-1; cdr3_aa: CASSNSGGSETQYF; cdr3_nt: TGTGCCAGCAGCAACTCAGGGGGATCTGAGACCCAGTACTTC
clone_size: few; d_call: -; j_call: TRBJ2-2; v_call: TRBV5-1; cdr3_aa: CASSSGTTANTGELFF; cdr3_nt: TGCGCCAGCAGCTCCGGGACAACCGCGAACACCGGGGAGCTGTTTTTT
clone_size: -; d_call: -; j_call: TRBJ2-7; v_call: TRBV5-1; cdr3_aa: CASSLVPGVRMNEQYF; cdr3_nt: TGCGCCAGCAGCTTGGTCCCGGGAGTGAGAATGAACGAGCAGTACTTC
clone_size: -; d_call: -; j_call: TRBJ2-2; v_call: TRBV11-2; cdr3_aa: CASSFEVPTGELFF; cdr3_nt: TGTGCCAGCAGCTTCGAGGTGCCAACCGGGGAGCTGTTTTTT
clone_size: -; d_call: -; j_call: TRBJ1-2; v_call: TRBV28; cdr3_aa: CASTPAEGYGYTF; cdr3_nt: TGTGCCAGCACCCCGGCTGAGGGCTATGGCTACACCTTC
clone_size: -; d_call: -; j_call: TRBJ2-3; v_call: TRBV2; cdr3_aa: CASEGADTQYF; cdr3_nt: TGTGCCAGCGAGGGGGCAGATACGCAGTATTTT
clone_size: -; d_call: TRBD1; j_call: TRBJ2-2; v_call: TRBV5-1; cdr3_aa: CASSQGALNGELFF; cdr3_nt: TGCGCCAGTTCTCAGGGGGCGCTTAACGGGGAGCTGTTTTTT
clone_size: -; d_call: -; j_call: TRBJ2-6; v_call: TRBV7-9; cdr3_aa: CASSLTRAGGANVLTF; cdr3_nt: TGTGCCAGCAGCTTAACCAGGGCGGGCGGGGCCAACGTCCTGACTTTC
clone_size: -; d_call: -; j_call: TRBJ2-1; v_call: TRBV2; cdr3_aa: CASRGTSLPGSEQFF; cdr3_nt: TGTGCCAGCAGGGGCACTAGCCTCCCAGGGAGTGAGCAGTTCTTC
clone_size: -; d_call: -; j_call: TRBJ2-1; v_call: TRBV9; cdr3_aa: CASSVGASSYNEQFF; cdr3_nt: TGTGCCAGCAGCGTTGGGGCGAGCTCCTACAATGAGCAGTTCTTC
clone_size: -; d_call: -; j_call: TRBJ1-1; v_call: TRBV19; cdr3_aa: CASSIGGDGMNTEAFF; cdr3_nt: TGTGCCAGTAGTATTGGGGGGGACGGGATGAACACTGAAGCTTTCTTT
clone_size: -; d_call: -; j_call: TRBJ2-5; v_call: TRBV19; cdr3_aa: CASSIGGSSLQETQYF; cdr3_nt: TGTGCCAGTAGTATCGGGGGCTCGAGTCTTCAAGAGACCCAGTACTTC
clone_size: many; d_call: TRBD2; j_call: TRBJ2-7; v_call: TRBV18; cdr3_aa: CASSPNRLAGAEQYF; cdr3_nt: TGTGCCAGCTCACCCAACAGACTAGCGGGCGCGGAGCAGTACTTC
clone_size: -; d_call: -; j_call: TRBJ2-1; v_call: TRBV27; cdr3_aa: CASSPIGAKRYNEQFF; cdr3_nt: TGTGCCAGCAGCCCGATAGGGGCAAAGAGATACAATGAGCAGTTCTTC
clone_size: -; d_call: -; j_call: TRBJ1-4; v_call: TRBV27; cdr3_aa: CASAQEMAEKLFF; cdr3_nt: TGTGCCAGCGCTCAGGAAATGGCTGAAAAACTGTTTTTT
clone_size: -; d_call: TRBD2; j_call: TRBJ2-2; v_call: TRBV11-2; cdr3_aa: CASSPTSGRGTGELFF; cdr3_nt: TGTGCCAGCAGCCCGACTAGCGGGAGAGGCACCGGGGAGCTGTTTTTT
clone_size: -; d_call: TRBD1; j_call: TRBJ1-4; v_call: TRBV30; cdr3_aa: CAWSGGDRDEKLFF; cdr3_nt: TGTGCCTGGAGTGGGGGTGACAGGGACGAAAAACTGTTTTTT
clone_size: -; d_call: -; j_call: TRBJ2-7; v_call: TRBV5-1; cdr3_aa: CASSINPGTSPTGEQYF; cdr3_nt: TGCGCCAGCAGCATAAACCCCGGGACGAGTCCTACGGGCGAGCAGTACTTC
clone_size: -; d_call: TRBD1; j_call: TRBJ2-7; v_call: TRBV5-1; cdr3_aa: CASRDRVEYEQYF; cdr3_nt: TGCGCCAGCCGGGACAGGGTTGAGTACGAGCAGTACTTC
clone_size: once; d_call: -; j_call: TRBJ2-6; v_call: TRBV2; cdr3_aa: CASRNTGMTGANVLTF; cdr3_nt: TGTGCCAGCAGAAACACAGGGATGACTGGGGCCAACGTCCTGACTTTC
clone_size: -; d_call: -; j_call: TRBJ2-3; v_call: TRBV6-4; cdr3_aa: CASSDSVGFRTDTQYF; cdr3_nt: TGTGCCAGCAGTGACTCCGTGGGTTTTCGCACAGATACGCAGTATTTT
clone_size: few; d_call: -; j_call: TRBJ2-5; v_call: TRBV2; cdr3_aa: CASSQREEETQYF; cdr3_nt: TGTGCCAGCAGTCAGCGCGAGGAAGAGACCCAGTACTTC
clone_size: -; d_call: -; j_call: TRBJ2-1; v_call: TRBV27; cdr3_aa: CASSLSGVREQFF; cdr3_nt: TGTGCCAGCAGTTTATCCGGCGTACGTGAGCAGTTCTTC
clone_size: -; d_call: TRBD1; j_call: TRBJ2-7; v_call: TRBV5-1; cdr3_aa: CASSLVGTGVYEQYF; cdr3_nt: TGCGCCAGCAGCTTGGTGGGGACAGGGGTCTACGAGCAGTACTTC
clone_size: few; d_call: TRBD1; j_call: TRBJ1-2; v_call: TRBV7-2; cdr3_aa: CASSIHRGKDGYTF; cdr3_nt: TGTGCCAGCAGCATCCACAGGGGGAAGGATGGCTACACCTTC
clone_size: -; d_call: -; j_call: TRBJ1-2; v_call: TRBV19; cdr3_aa: CASSIKTKTAYGYTF; cdr3_nt: TGTGCCAGTAGTATTAAGACAAAAACGGCCTATGGCTACACCTTC
clone_size: -; d_call: TRBD2; j_call: TRBJ2-7; v_call: TRBV7-2; cdr3_aa: CASSPNTGGDEQYF; cdr3_nt: TGTGCCAGCAGCCCCAACACGGGGGGGGACGAGCAGTACTTC
clone_size: -; d_call: -; j_call: TRBJ2-2; v_call: TRBV7-8; cdr3_aa: CASSLVGNTGELFF; cdr3_nt: TGTGCCAGCAGCTTAGTCGGCAACACCGGGGAGCTGTTTTTT
clone_size: many; d_call: TRBD1; j_call: TRBJ1-2; v_call: TRBV27; cdr3_aa: CASRQGVGRGYTF; cdr3_nt: TGTGCCAGCAGACAGGGGGTCGGGCGTGGCTACACCTTC
clone_size: -; d_call: TRBD2; j_call: TRBJ2-1; v_call: TRBV7-8; cdr3_aa: CASSLGPSGSSDEQFF; cdr3_nt: TGTGCCAGCAGCTTAGGCCCTAGCGGGAGCAGCGATGAGCAGTTCTTC
clone_size: -; d_call: -; j_call: TRBJ1-2; v_call: TRBV28; cdr3_aa: CASRTTGNYGYTF; cdr3_nt: TGTGCCAGCAGAACCACAGGGAACTATGGCTACACCTTC
clone_size: -; d_call: TRBD1; j_call: TRBJ1-1; v_call: TRBV28; cdr3_aa: CASNLGQGAREAFF; cdr3_nt: TGTGCCAGCAATCTGGGACAGGGGGCTCGTGAAGCTTTCTTT
clone_size: few; d_call: TRBD2; j_call: TRBJ2-1; v_call: TRBV29-1; cdr3_aa: CSIGVGLAGLSSYNEQFF; cdr3_nt: TGCAGCATTGGGGTAGGGCTAGCGGGTCTGAGCTCCTACAATGAGCAGTTCTTC
clone_size: -; d_call: -; j_call: TRBJ1-4; v_call: TRBV6-4; cdr3_aa: CASSDQIGSGLFF; cdr3_nt: TGTGCCAGCAGTGACCAAATCGGATCGGGGCTGTTTTTT